This T cell receptor (beta chain) was recovered during a study of beta chain features in type 1 diabetes. Each of the CD4+ naive, central memory, regulatory and stem cell-like memory populations was sorted via CD45RO/CCR7/CD25/CD127/CD95/CD27. Study outcomes and limitations: Moderate yet significant TCRB CDR3 shortening was seen in Type 1 diabetes patients in all four CD4+ subsets. Patients' naive, central memory and Treg TCRB repertoires seemed closer to one another than those of healthy donors. VDJ junctions from patients with type 1 diabetes contained fewer insertions and more deletions. Researchers could not determine here whether HLA type influences TCRB rearrangement.

The sequenced template was cDNA made from the entire isolated RNA. The assay was immunoSEQ multiplex PCR, and TCRdb's table has in-frame clones only and misses some. Among 500,000 to 850,000 clones listed, about 14% were seen once. This clone occurred a few times. Its antigen remains unidentified. Sequencing used naive CD4+ T cells from blood. The receptor was derived from a man aged 18 to 29 with type 1 diabetes.

CDR3 in amino acids: CAGKTGTGATEAFF. As DNA, the CDR3 is TGTGCCGGCAAAACCGGGACAGGGGCGACTGAAGCTTTCTTT. V gene TRBV10-3 combines with J gene TRBJ1-1; 10 bases match TRBD1. V shed 11 bases, J shed 5 bases, and the junction held 11 bases outside the gene matches. The germline gives CDR1 ENHRY, CDR2 SYGVKD. This CDR3 is built from 14 residues.